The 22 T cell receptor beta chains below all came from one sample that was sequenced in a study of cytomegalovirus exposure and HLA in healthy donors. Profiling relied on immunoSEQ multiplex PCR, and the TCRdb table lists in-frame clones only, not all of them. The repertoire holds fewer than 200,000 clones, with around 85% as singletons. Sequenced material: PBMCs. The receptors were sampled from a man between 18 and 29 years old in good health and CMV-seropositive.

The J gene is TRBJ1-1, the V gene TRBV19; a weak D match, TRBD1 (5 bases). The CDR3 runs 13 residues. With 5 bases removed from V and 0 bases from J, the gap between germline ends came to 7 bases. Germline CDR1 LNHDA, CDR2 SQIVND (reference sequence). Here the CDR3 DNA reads TGTGCCAGTAGTCAGGGCTTGAACACTGAAGCTTTCTTT. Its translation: CASSQGLNTEAFF.

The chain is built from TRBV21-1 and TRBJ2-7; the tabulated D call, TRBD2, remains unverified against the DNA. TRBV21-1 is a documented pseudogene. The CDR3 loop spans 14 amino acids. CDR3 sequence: CASSVPGLSYEQYF. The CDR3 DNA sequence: TGTGCCAGCAGCGTACCGGGACTATCCTACGAGCAGTACTTC.

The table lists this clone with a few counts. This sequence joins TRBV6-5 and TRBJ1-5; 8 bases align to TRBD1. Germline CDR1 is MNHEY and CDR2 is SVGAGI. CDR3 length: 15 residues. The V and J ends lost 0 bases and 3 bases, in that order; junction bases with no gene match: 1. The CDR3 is CASSYSGQVNQPQHF. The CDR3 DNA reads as TGTGCCAGCAGTTACTCGGGACAGGTCAATCAGCCCCAGCATTTT.

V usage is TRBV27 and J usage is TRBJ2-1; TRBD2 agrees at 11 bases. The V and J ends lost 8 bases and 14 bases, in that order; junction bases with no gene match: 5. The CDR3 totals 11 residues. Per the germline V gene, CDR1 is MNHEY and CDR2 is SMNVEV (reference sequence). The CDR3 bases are TGTGCCAGCCGACTAGCGGGATTTGAGTTCTTC. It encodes CASRLAGFEFF.

The CDR3 here is CASRPPGQGLKAFF. The DNA of the CDR3 is TGTGCCAGCAGACCTCCGGGACAGGGCTTAAAAGCTTTCTTT. V gene TRBV28 combines with J gene TRBJ1-1; TRBD1 aligns across 9 bases. J gave up 9 bases and V 6 bases, and 11 bases lay outside the gene matches. The CDR3 sequence is 14 residues long. CDR1 and CDR2 (germline): MDHEN, SYDVKM.

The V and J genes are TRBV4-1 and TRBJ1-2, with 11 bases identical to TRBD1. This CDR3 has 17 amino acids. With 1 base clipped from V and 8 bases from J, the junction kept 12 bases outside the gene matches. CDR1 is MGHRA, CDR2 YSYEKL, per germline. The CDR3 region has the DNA TGCGCCAGCAGCCAAGGTTGGCTGGACAGGGGGCCGGGCGGCTACACCTTC. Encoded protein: CASSQGWLDRGPGGYTF.

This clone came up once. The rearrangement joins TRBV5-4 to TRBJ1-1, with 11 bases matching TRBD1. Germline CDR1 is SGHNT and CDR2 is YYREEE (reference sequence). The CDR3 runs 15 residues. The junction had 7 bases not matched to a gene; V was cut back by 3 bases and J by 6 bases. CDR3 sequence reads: CASSSRDRGYPEAFF. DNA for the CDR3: TGTGCCAGCAGCTCCCGGGACAGGGGGTACCCTGAAGCTTTCTTT.

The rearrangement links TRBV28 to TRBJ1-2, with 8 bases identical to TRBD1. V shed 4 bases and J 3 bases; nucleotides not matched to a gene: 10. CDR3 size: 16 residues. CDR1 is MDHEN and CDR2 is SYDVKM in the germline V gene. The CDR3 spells CASSYLSRGPYYGYTF. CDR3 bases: TGTGCCAGCAGTTACCTTAGCAGGGGGCCTTACTATGGCTACACCTTC.

DNA of the CDR3: TGTGCTAGTGGTTTTCCCGCGACAGGGGAAGATACGCAGTATTTT. Amino acid sequence: CASGFPATGEDTQYF. V is TRBV12-5 and J is TRBJ2-3; 8 bases map to TRBD1. From germline, CDR1 is LGHNT and CDR2 FRNRAP. After removal of 3 bases from V and 5 bases from J, the junction contained 7 bases not matched to a gene. This CDR3 is 15 amino acids long.

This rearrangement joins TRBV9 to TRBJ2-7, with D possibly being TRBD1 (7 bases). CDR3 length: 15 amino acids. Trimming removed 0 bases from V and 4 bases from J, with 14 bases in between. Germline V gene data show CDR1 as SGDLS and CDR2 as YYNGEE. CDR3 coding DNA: TGTGCCAGCAGCGTAGGGAGTGCAGGGGGGTACGAGCAGTACTTC. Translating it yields CASSVGSAGGYEQYF. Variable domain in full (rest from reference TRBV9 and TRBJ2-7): DSGVTQTPKHLITATGQRVTLRCSPRSGDLSVYWYQQSLDQGLQFLIQYYNGEERAKGNILERFSAQQFPDLHSELNLSSLELGDSALYFCASSVGSAGGYEQYFGPGTRLTVT.

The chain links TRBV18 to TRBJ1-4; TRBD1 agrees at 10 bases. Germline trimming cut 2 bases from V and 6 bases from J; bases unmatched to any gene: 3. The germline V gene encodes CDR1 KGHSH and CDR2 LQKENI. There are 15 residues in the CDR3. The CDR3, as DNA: TGTGCCAGCTCACCAATCGGACAGGGGGATGAAAAACTGTTTTTT. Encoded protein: CASSPIGQGDEKLFF. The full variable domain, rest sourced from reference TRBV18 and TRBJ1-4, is NAGVMQNPRHLVRRRGQEARLRCSPMKGHSHVYWYRQLPEEGLKFMVYLQKENIIDESGMPKERFSAEFPKEGPSILRIQQVVRGDSAAYFCASSPIGQGDEKLFFGSGTQLSVL.

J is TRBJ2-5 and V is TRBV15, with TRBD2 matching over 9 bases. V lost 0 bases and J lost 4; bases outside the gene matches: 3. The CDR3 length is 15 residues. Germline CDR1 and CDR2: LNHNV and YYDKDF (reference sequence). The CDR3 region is CATSRDGSGGETQYF. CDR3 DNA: TGTGCCACCAGCAGAGATGGTAGCGGGGGAGAGACCCAGTACTTC.

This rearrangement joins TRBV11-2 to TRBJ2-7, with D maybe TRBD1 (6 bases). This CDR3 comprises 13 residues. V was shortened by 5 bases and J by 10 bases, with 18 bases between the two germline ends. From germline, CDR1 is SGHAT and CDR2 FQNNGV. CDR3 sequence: CASSPFPGVGQYF. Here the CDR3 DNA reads TGTGCCAGCAGCCCTTTCCCAGGGGTCGGACAGTACTTC.

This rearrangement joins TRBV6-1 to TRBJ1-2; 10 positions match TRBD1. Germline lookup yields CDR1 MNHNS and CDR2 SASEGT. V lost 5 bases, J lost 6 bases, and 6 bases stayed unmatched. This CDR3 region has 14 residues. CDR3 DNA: TGTGCCAGCAGTAAGGACAGGGGGATAGATGGCTACACCTTC. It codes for CASSKDRGIDGYTF.

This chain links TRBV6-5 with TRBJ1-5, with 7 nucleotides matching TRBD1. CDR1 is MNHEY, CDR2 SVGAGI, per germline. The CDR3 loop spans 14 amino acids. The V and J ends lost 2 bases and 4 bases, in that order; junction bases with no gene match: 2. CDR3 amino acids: CASSYRTGNQPQHF. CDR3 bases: TGTGCCAGCAGTTACCGGACAGGAAATCAGCCCCAGCATTTT.

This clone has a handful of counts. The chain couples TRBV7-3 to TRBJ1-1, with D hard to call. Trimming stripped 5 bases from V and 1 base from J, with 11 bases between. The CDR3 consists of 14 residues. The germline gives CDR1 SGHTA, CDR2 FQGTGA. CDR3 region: CASSLLTRNTEAFF. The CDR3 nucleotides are TGTGCCAGCAGCCTCCTGACAAGGAACACTGAAGCTTTCTTT.

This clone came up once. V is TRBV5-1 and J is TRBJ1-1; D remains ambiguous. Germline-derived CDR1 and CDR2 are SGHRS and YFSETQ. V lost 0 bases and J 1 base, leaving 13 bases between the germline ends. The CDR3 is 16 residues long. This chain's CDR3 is CASSLAVGVPNTEAFF. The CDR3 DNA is TGCGCCAGCAGCTTGGCCGTGGGAGTCCCGAACACTGAAGCTTTCTTT.

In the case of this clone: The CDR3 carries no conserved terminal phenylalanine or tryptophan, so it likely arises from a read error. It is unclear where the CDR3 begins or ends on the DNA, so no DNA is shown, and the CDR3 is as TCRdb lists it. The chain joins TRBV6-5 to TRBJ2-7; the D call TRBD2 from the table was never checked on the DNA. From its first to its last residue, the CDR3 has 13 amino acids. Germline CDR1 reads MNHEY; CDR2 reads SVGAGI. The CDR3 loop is CASSYPLAFLGWD.

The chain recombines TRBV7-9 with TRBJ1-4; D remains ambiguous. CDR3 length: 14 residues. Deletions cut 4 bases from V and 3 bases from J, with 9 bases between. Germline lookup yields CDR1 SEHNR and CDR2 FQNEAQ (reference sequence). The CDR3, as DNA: TGTGCCAGCAGCTACGGTGGAGCTAATGAAAAACTGTTTTTT. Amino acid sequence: CASSYGGANEKLFF.

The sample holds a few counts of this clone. The CDR3 sequence is CASGTGAYNEQFF. The CDR3 DNA sequence: TGTGCCAGCGGGACAGGGGCCTACAATGAGCAGTTCTTC. This chain joins TRBV28 and TRBJ2-1; 10 nucleotides align to TRBD1. With V trimmed by 8 bases and J by 2 bases, 0 bases remained unmatched. The CDR3 consists of 13 residues. Per the germline V gene, CDR1 is MDHEN and CDR2 is SYDVKM.

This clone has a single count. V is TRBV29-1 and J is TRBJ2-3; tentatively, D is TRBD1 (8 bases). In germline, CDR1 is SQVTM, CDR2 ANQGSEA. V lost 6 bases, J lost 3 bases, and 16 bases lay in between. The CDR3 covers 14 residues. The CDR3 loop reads CSVVTGGVTDTQYF. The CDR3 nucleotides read TGCAGCGTGGTTACAGGGGGGGTTACAGATACGCAGTATTTT.

In DNA form, the CDR3 reads TGTGCCAGCAGCCCCCGGGGGAGCGGGAGAACAGATACGCAGTATTTT. This gives the protein CASSPRGSGRTDTQYF. The chain has TRBV4-2 and TRBJ2-3; 8 bases are a match to TRBD2. V lost 4 bases, J lost 3 bases, and 9 bases stayed unmatched. Germline V gives CDR1 LGHNA, CDR2 YNFKEQ. This CDR3 region has 16 residues.